One and the same sample provided the 3 T cell receptor beta chains below, sequenced in a study of blood T cell repertoires in COVID-19. Profiled with immunoSEQ multiplex PCR; TCRdb holds only in-frame clones, not every one. The table includes about 99,000 clones, about 83% detected once. Sequencing was performed on peripheral blood. The receptor source for this set is a man between 65 and 79 years old with active or convalescent COVID-19.

The chain employs TRBV5-4 and TRBJ1-4, with TRBD1 matching 10 bases. Looked up from germline, CDR1 is SGHNT and CDR2 is YYREEE (reference sequence). The CDR3 covers 16 residues. The V and J ends lost 2 bases and 5 bases, in that order; junction bases with no gene match: 6. The chain's CDR3 is CASSFSDRGQNEKLFF. The CDR3, as DNA: TGTGCCAGCAGCTTTTCCGACAGGGGGCAAAATGAAAAACTGTTTTTT.

This chain connects TRBV3-1 (or the pseudogene TRBV3-2) to TRBJ1-2, with D possibly matching TRBD1 (5 bases). Germline CDR1 is LGHDT and CDR2 is YNNKEL (reference sequence). The CDR3 is made up of 14 amino acids. Between the trimmed V and J ends, which lost 1 base and 8 bases, there was a span of 14 bases. The CDR3 sequence: CASSQAVGAGGYTF. CDR3 DNA sequence: TGTGCCAGCAGCCAAGCCGTAGGGGCGGGAGGCTACACCTTC.

This chain links TRBV14 with TRBJ1-3, with D possibly being TRBD1 (5 bases). The V end was cut by 1 base, the J end by 4 bases, with 23 bases between. The CDR3 contains 19 residues. CDR1 SGHDN and CDR2 FVKESK come from the germline V gene. CDR3 coding DNA: TGTGCCAGCAGCCAAGGAACACCGATCGCAGGGAGGCTGGGAAACACCATATATTTT. This codes for CASSQGTPIAGRLGNTIYF.